These 20 T cell receptor beta chains were sequenced from one sample in a study of T cell clusters in autoimmune cytopenias. TRB rearrangements were amplified by touch-down multiplex PCR with mixed TRB-A/B primers. TCRdb reanalyzed the multiplex PCR reads, giving one entry per CDR3 protein sequence and no DNA. The sample data list almost 15,000 distinct CDR3 sequences. About 37,500 genome equivalents of blood DNA were amplified for TRB. Sequenced input: peripheral blood. The receptors here all came from a human donor with an autoimmune cytopenia or autoimmune hepatitis (not recorded which).

This rearrangement joins TRBV6-5 to TRBJ1-2. The CDR3 loop spans 13 amino acids. CDR1 is MNHEY and CDR2 is SVGAGI in the germline V gene. The CDR3 region is CASSRGTDYGYTF.

This chain joins TRBV19 and TRBJ2-7. Germline values: CDR1 LNHDA, CDR2 SQIVND (reference sequence). The CDR3 is 13 residues long. The CDR3 here is CASSMGPTYEQYF.

V usage is TRBV11-2 and J usage is TRBJ2-3. Germline V gene sequence: CDR1 SGHAT, CDR2 FQNNGV. The CDR3 contains 16 residues. CDR3 amino acids: CASSLEIGVSTDTQYF.

The rearrangement uses TRBV19 and TRBJ2-7; TCRdb indicates TRBD2, and absent DNA this call remains unverified. Germline assignment: CDR1 LNHDA and CDR2 SQIVND (reference sequence). The CDR3 extends over 14 amino acids. The CDR3 region is CASSMGALSYEQYF. Looking up the rest from reference TRBV19 and TRBJ2-7 gives the full variable domain: DGGITQSPKYLFRKEGQNVTLSCEQNLNHDAMYWYRQDPGQGLRLIYYSQIVNDFQKGDIAEGYSVSREKKESFPLTVTSAQKNPTAFYLCASSMGALSYEQYFGPGTRLTVT.

The chain employs TRBV12-3 or TRBV12-4 and TRBJ2-1. The CDR3 is 14 residues long. The CDR3 spells CASSLTTDNNEQFF.

This sequence joins TRBV7-9 and TRBJ1-2; no DNA is available, so the TRBD1 call from TCRdb remains unchecked. The germline V gene has CDR1 SEHNR and CDR2 FQNEAQ (reference sequence). The length of the CDR3 is 15 residues. This CDR3 is CASSPVRGDVYGYTF.

V is TRBV6-1 and J is TRBJ2-1; TCRdb returns TRBD1, unconfirmable since there is no DNA. The CDR3 loop spans 17 amino acids. The germline V gene encodes CDR1 MNHNS and CDR2 SASEGT. The CDR3 protein is CASSPRPPEGPNNEQFF.

The chain is built from TRBV18 and TRBJ2-3; the TCRdb call, TRBD2, lacks DNA for checking. This CDR3 contains 13 residues. CDR1 KGHSH and CDR2 LQKENI come from the germline V gene. The CDR3 loop is CASSLLEADTQYF.

J is TRBJ2-1 and V is TRBV7-9; checking the TCRdb D call of TRBD1 is not possible without DNA. The CDR3 extends over 15 amino acids. Germline-derived CDR1 and CDR2 are SEHNR and FQNEAQ (reference sequence). Here the CDR3 reads CASSDTDRMSNEQFF.

This rearrangement joins TRBV6-1 to TRBJ2-7. There are 12 residues in the CDR3. Germline-derived CDR1 and CDR2 are MNHNS and SASEGT. The CDR3 region is CASSEGQFVQYF.

This clonotype is medium-sized by frequency. This chain uses TRBV29-1 with TRBJ1-3; no DNA is available, so the TRBD1 call from TCRdb remains unchecked. The CDR3 totals 12 residues. Germline V lookup: CDR1 SQVTM, CDR2 ANQGSEA. The CDR3 protein is CNPPVSGNTIYF.

Here the CDR3 reads CASSLGSGGNNEQFF. The chain links TRBV12-3 or TRBV12-4 to TRBJ2-1; the TCRdb call, TRBD2, lacks DNA for checking. The length of the CDR3 is 15 residues.

The rearrangement joins TRBV6-5 to TRBJ2-5. This CDR3 has 13 residues. From germline, CDR1 is MNHEY and CDR2 SVGAGI. CDR3 sequence: CASSHNFQETQYF.

CDR3 sequence reads: CATSVTANTGELFF. The chain recombines TRBV24-1 with TRBJ2-2. CDR3 length: 14 residues. The V gene's germline CDR1 is KGHDR and CDR2 SFDVKD.

Judged by frequency, this clonotype is medium-sized (0.01 to 0.1%). The chain has TRBV19 and TRBJ2-1; there is no DNA to check the TCRdb D call of TRBD1. The germline V gene has CDR1 LNHDA and CDR2 SQIVND (reference sequence). The CDR3 has 14 residues. The CDR3 region is CASSYRDTFNEQFF.

This chain's CDR3 is CASRGDGRYYGYTF. V is TRBV19 and J is TRBJ1-2. From germline, CDR1 is LNHDA and CDR2 SQIVND (reference sequence). The CDR3 runs 14 residues.

This clonotype is identified as medium-sized from frequency. V gene TRBV18 combines with J gene TRBJ2-7. Per germline, CDR1 KGHSH and CDR2 LQKENI. The CDR3 extends over 15 amino acids. The CDR3 loop reads CASSPRAGVNYEQYF.

The V and J genes are TRBV11-2 and TRBJ2-5; TCRdb proposes TRBD1, but this gene call is untestable without DNA. CDR1 is SGHAT, CDR2 FQNNGV, per germline. The length of the CDR3 is 17 residues. The chain's CDR3 is CASSLGGLGGIGETQYF.

The gene calls are TRBV18 and TRBJ2-3; TCRdb's assignment of TRBD1 cannot be checked, as there is no DNA. This CDR3 contains 15 residues. Germline assignment: CDR1 KGHSH and CDR2 LQKENI. The CDR3 sequence is CASSPQRGSTDTQYF.

The chain employs TRBV5-5 and TRBJ2-3; the TCRdb D gene call, TRBD2, has no DNA to confirm it. CDR3 length: 17 residues. Germline loops: CDR1 SGHKS, CDR2 YYEKEE (reference sequence). The CDR3 region is CASSFGRQGLSTDTQYF.